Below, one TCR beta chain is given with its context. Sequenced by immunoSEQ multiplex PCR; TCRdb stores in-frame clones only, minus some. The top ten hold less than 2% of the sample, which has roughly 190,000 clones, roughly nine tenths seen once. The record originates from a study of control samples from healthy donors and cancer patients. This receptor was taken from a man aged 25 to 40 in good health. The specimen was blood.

The chain's CDR3 is CASSGDRGYEQYF. The CDR3 bases are TGTGCCAGCTCGGGGGACAGGGGTTACGAGCAGTACTTC. The V gene is TRBV18, the J gene TRBJ2-7, with 10 bases that match TRBD1. The V segment lost 6 bases and the J segment 4 bases; nucleotides outside the gene matches: 3. Germline values: CDR1 KGHSH, CDR2 LQKENI. The CDR3 runs 13 residues.